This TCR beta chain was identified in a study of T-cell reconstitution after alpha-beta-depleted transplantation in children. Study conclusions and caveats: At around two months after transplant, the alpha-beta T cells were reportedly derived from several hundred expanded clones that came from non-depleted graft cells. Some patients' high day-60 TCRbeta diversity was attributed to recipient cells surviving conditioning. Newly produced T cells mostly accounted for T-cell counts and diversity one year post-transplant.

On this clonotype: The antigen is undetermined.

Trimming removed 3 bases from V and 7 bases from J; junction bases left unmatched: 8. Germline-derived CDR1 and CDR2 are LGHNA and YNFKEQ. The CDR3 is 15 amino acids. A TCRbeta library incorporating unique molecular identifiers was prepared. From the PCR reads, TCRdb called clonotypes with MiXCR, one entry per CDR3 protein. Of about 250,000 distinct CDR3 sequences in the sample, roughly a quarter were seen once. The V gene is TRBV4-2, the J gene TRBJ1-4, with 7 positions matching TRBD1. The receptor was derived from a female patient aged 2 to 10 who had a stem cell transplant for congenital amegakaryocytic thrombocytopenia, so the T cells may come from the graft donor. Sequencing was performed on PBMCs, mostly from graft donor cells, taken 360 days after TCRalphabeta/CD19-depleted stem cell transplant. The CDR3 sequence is CASSQAGGFGEKLFF. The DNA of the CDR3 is TGTGCCAGCAGCCAGGCAGGGGGGTTTGGTGAAAAACTGTTTTTT.